This passage covers 8 T cell receptor beta chains from one sample sequenced in a study of OX40 agonist ivuxolimab in advanced cancers. The method was immunoSEQ multiplex PCR; TCRdb's version includes in-frame clones alone and lacks a portion of them. The repertoire holds tens of thousands of clones, with 80% to 85% as singletons. Here the sequenced sample was CD4+ or CD8+ T cells sorted from blood, taken in a trial of the OX40 agonist ivuxolimab. Receptors were obtained from an adult with an advanced solid tumor such as melanoma, head and neck, liver or kidney cancer.

The chain recombines TRBV29-1 with TRBJ1-2; unclear D gene. The germline gives CDR1 SQVTM, CDR2 ANQGSEA. The CDR3 covers 9 residues. Trimming removed 3 bases from V and 7 bases from J, with 3 bases in between. Here the CDR3 DNA reads TGCAGCGTTGACATTGGCTACACCTTC. Translation gives CSVDIGYTF.

The V call is TRBV28, the J call TRBJ1-5, with 8 bases aligning to TRBD1. Losses at the gene ends were 5 bases for V and 4 bases for J; bases not matched to a gene: 10. The CDR3 consists of 16 residues. The germline CDR1 and CDR2 sequences are MDHEN and SYDVKM. The CDR3 sequence is CASSPRRDRPNQPQHF. The CDR3 DNA is TGTGCCAGCAGTCCCCGTCGGGACAGGCCAAATCAGCCCCAGCATTTT. The full variable domain, with the rest looked up from reference TRBV28 and TRBJ1-5, is DVKVTQSSRYLVKRTGEKVFLECVQDMDHENMFWYRQDPGLGLRLIYFSYDVKMKEKGDIPEGYSVSREKKERFSLILESASTNQTSMYLCASSPRRDRPNQPQHFGDGTRLSIL.

V and J are TRBV7-7 and TRBJ2-1, with D perhaps TRBD1 (6 bases). Germline V gene sequence: CDR1 SSHAT, CDR2 FNYEAQ (reference sequence). Trimming removed 4 bases at V and 3 bases at J, with 7 bases between. This CDR3 has 13 amino acids. The CDR3 DNA reads as TGTGCCAGCAGCTCAGGGGACTACAATGAGCAGTTCTTC. Amino acids: CASSSGDYNEQFF.

CDR3 nucleotide sequence: TGTGCCAGTAGTTACCATAAGAACACTGAAGCTTTCTTT. Its translation: CASSYHKNTEAFF. V is TRBV19 and J is TRBJ1-1, with no clear D. The CDR3 length is 13 residues. Trimming left V 5 bases short and J 1 base short, with 8 bases between. Germline V gene lookup returns CDR1 LNHDA and CDR2 SQIVND (reference sequence).

The chain carries TRBV11-2 and TRBJ2-7; no reliable D call. Trimming stripped 3 bases from V and 3 bases from J, with 12 bases between. The V gene's germline CDR1 is SGHAT and CDR2 FQNNGV. The CDR3 has 14 residues. In DNA form, the CDR3 reads TGTGCCAGCAGCTTCCAAGGAGAAATCTACGAGCAGTACTTC. It encodes CASSFQGEIYEQYF.

This clone has a handful of counts. The chain couples TRBV2 to TRBJ1-1, with D perhaps TRBD1 (6 bases). CDR1 and CDR2 (germline): SNHLY, FYNNEI. The CDR3 extends over 12 amino acids. V shed 6 bases and J shed 8 bases, with 13 bases lying between them. The CDR3 sequence is CASRQGPIEAFF. The CDR3 DNA follows: TGTGCCAGCAGGCAGGGGCCCATAGAAGCTTTCTTT.

The J gene is TRBJ2-7, the V gene TRBV28; D may be TRBD1 or TRBD2 (5 bases each). There are 14 residues in the CDR3. V was pared by 3 bases and J by 0 bases, with 9 bases between. Per the germline V gene, CDR1 is MDHEN and CDR2 is SYDVKM. The CDR3 DNA reads as TGTGCCAGCAGTTTGGCAGGGAGCTCCTACGAGCAGTACGTC. As protein: CASSLAGSSYEQYV.

This chain joins TRBV4-2 and TRBJ1-4; a possible D gene is TRBD1 (5 bases). V shed 1 base and J shed 7 bases, with 13 bases lying between them. This CDR3 spans 15 amino acids. The germline V gene has CDR1 LGHNA and CDR2 YNFKEQ. The CDR3 loop reads CASSQAGGSGEKLFF. The CDR3 DNA follows: TGTGCCAGCAGCCAAGCCGGGGGTTCAGGTGAAAAACTGTTTTTT.